The rows below give T cell receptor beta chains drawn from one sample of a study of shared clonotypes between healthy human individuals. Repertoires were generated with immunoSEQ multiplex PCR, while TCRdb's copy carries only in-frame clones and drops some. Of around 1.9 million clones listed, 93% are singletons. Sample: naive CD8+ T cells from PBMCs. Every receptor here comes from a young man in good health. Some clones in this sample may be carry-over from other donors' samples. Both conserved end residues are part of each CDR3. The D gene is left open where the match is weak. Size is stated for part of the rows, as once, few or many counts, or as a class when the clone is expanded.

-	-	TRBJ1-3	TRBV6-5	TGTGCCAGCAGTTGGGACGGGAACATATATTTT	CASSWDGNIYF
-	TRBD2	TRBJ2-5	TRBV28	TGTGCCAGCAGTTTAACTAGCGGGTGGATTCAAGAGACCCAGTACTTC	CASSLTSGWIQETQYF
-	-	TRBJ1-1	TRBV28	TGTGCCAGCAGTTTGATGGACACTGAAGCTTTCTTT	CASSLMDTEAFF
-	TRBD2	TRBJ2-3	TRBV10-3	TGTGCCATCAAGCGGGGGGCAGATACGCAGTATTTT	CAIKRGADTQYF
-	TRBD1	TRBJ1-5	TRBV28	TGTGCCAGCAGTTTCCCAGGGACAGGGAGGCATTTT	CASSFPGTGRHF
once	-	TRBJ1-5	TRBV19	TGTGCCAGTAGTTCCGGACAGTGGAATCAGCCCCAGCATTTT	CASSSGQWNQPQHF
-	TRBD2	TRBJ2-1	TRBV27	TGTGCCAGCAGTTCCAGGACTAGCGGCCTCAATGAGCAGTTCTTC	CASSSRTSGLNEQFF
-	TRBD2	TRBJ2-3	TRBV7-7	TGTGCCAGCAGCTTAGCGGTAGGGCTAGCGGAGAGCACAGATACGCAGTATTTT	CASSLAVGLAESTDTQYF
-	-	TRBJ1-5	TRBV6-5	TGTGCCAGCAGTTACTTCCAGGGATATCAGCCCCAGCATTTT	CASSYFQGYQPQHF
-	-	TRBJ1-1	TRBV10-3	TGTGCCATCATGATAAGGGGAGGCACTGAAGCTTTCTTT	CAIMIRGGTEAFF
-	TRBD1	TRBJ2-3	TRBV9	TGTGCCAGCAGCGTAGGAGGGGGCGATACGCAGTATTTT	CASSVGGGDTQYF
-	TRBD2	TRBJ2-1	TRBV28	TGTGCCAGCAGTTTCTGGCTAGCGGGGAGACCTTTCGATGAGCAGTTCTTC	CASSFWLAGRPFDEQFF
-	TRBD2	TRBJ2-7	TRBV13	TGTGCCAGCAGCTTAGGGTCTAGCGGGAGCTACGAGCAGTACTTC	CASSLGSSGSYEQYF
-	TRBD1	TRBJ2-7	TRBV4-3	TGCGCCAGCAGTGACGGGACAGGGGGCAACGAGCAGTACTTC	CASSDGTGGNEQYF
-	TRBD2	TRBJ2-1	TRBV4-3	TGCGCCAGCAGCCAAGATCCGGGGTTAGGGGTGAGCGGGAGTGCGAATGAGCAGTTCTTC	CASSQDPGLGVSGSANEQFF
-	TRBD1	TRBJ2-7	TRBV7-6	TGTGCCAGCAGCTTAGCGGGACAGGGTTTCTACGAGCAGTACTTC	CASSLAGQGFYEQYF
once	-	TRBJ2-1	TRBV28	TGTGCCAGCAGCAACGCTCAATTGGGGGCCTTCTACAATGAGCAGTTCTTC	CASSNAQLGAFYNEQFF
-	-	TRBJ1-3	TRBV19	TGTGCCAGTATCAGAGGAAACACCATATATTTT	CASIRGNTIYF
once	-	TRBJ1-1	TRBV7-9	TGTGCCAGCAGCTTAGGTGCGAGGGACACTGAAGCTTTCTTT	CASSLGARDTEAFF
-	TRBD2	TRBJ2-7	TRBV29-1	TGCAGCGTGACTAGCGGGTATCCCTACGAGCAGTACTTC	CSVTSGYPYEQYF
once	TRBD2	TRBJ2-1	TRBV7-6	TGTGCCAGCAGCTCGGGACTAGCCTACAATGAGCAGTTCTTC	CASSSGLAYNEQFF
few	TRBD1	TRBJ1-1	TRBV30	TGTGCCTGGAGTGATTACAGGGGCCTGAACACTGAAGCTTTCTTT	CAWSDYRGLNTEAFF
-	-	TRBJ2-6	TRBV5-1	TGCGCCAGCAGCACCCGGGGGCGCTCTGGGGCCAACGTCCTGACTTTC	CASSTRGRSGANVLTF
-	-	TRBJ1-1	TRBV7-9	TGTGCCAGCAGCTCGGAGGAGGTAAACGCTTTCTTT	CASSSEEVNAFF
-	TRBD2	TRBJ2-7	TRBV15	TGTGCCACCAGCAGAAGAGCGGGAGGCTCCTACGAGCAGTACTTC	CATSRRAGGSYEQYF
few	-	TRBJ1-2	TRBV4-3	TGCGCCAGCAGCCCGACCTGGACAGCCACGGGTGGCTACACCTTC	CASSPTWTATGGYTF
-	TRBD1	TRBJ2-7	TRBV7-7	TGTGCCAGCAGCTTGTTACAGGGGTCCGAGCAGTACTTC	CASSLLQGSEQYF
once	-	TRBJ1-2	TRBV5-1	TGCGCCAGCAGCCATGGACAGAATTATGGCTACACCTTC	CASSHGQNYGYTF
-	-	TRBJ2-7	TRBV7-9	TGTGCCAGCAGCCACCGGGACACTTCCTACGAGCAGTACTTC	CASSHRDTSYEQYF
-	TRBD1	TRBJ2-1	TRBV7-3	TGTGCCAGCAGCTCCGACAGGGGGGCCTACAATGAGCAGTTCTTC	CASSSDRGAYNEQFF
-	-	TRBJ2-5	TRBV15	TGTGCCACCAGCAGGACGGAGACCCAGTACTTC	CATSRTETQYF
-	-	TRBJ2-1	TRBV27	TGTGCCAGCAGTCCCCGGGACACCCTCAATGAGCAGTTCTTC	CASSPRDTLNEQFF
-	-	TRBJ2-7	TRBV5-4	TGTGCCAGCAGCTTGGTCGGGGGGCCCTACGAGCAGTACTTC	CASSLVGGPYEQYF
once	TRBD2	TRBJ2-3	TRBV6-1	TGTGCCAGCAGTGAATGGTCTAGCGGGAGAGATACGCAGTATTTT	CASSEWSSGRDTQYF
-	-	TRBJ2-7	TRBV10-3	TGTGCCATCAGTGAGTCGATAGGTTACGAGCAGTACTTC	CAISESIGYEQYF
-	-	TRBJ1-2	TRBV29-1	TGCAGCGTTGGGGGGGCCCAGGGCAGCTACACCTTC	CSVGGAQGSYTF
-	-	TRBJ2-3	TRBV11-3	TGTGCCAGCAGCCCCGGTAGATTCACAGATACGCAGTATTTT	CASSPGRFTDTQYF